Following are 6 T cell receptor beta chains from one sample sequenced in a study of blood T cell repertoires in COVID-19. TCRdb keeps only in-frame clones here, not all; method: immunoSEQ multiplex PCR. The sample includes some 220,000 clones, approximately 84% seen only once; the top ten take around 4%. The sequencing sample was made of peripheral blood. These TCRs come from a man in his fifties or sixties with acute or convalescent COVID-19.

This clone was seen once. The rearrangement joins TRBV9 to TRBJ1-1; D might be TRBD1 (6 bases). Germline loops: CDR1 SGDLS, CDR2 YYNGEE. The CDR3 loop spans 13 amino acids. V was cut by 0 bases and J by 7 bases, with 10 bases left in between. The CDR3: CASSVAGTSEAFF. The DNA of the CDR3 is TGTGCCAGCAGCGTAGCCGGGACAAGTGAAGCTTTCTTT.

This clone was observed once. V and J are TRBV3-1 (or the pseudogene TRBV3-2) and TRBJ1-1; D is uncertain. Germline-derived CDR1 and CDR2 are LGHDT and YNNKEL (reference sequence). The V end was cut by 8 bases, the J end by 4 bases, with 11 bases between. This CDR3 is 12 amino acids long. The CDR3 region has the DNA TGTGCCAGCGGAGACGAGGGCACTGAAGCTTTCTTT. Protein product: CASGDEGTEAFF.

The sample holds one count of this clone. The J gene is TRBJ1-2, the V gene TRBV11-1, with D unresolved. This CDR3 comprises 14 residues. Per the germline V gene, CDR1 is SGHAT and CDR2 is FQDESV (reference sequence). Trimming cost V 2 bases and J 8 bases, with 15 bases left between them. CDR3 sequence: CASSLRRQLEGYTF. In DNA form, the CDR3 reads TGTGCCAGCAGCTTAAGGCGTCAGCTGGAGGGCTACACCTTC.

CDR3 sequence reads: CASSSDRGAQYF. CDR3 bases: TGTGCCAGCAGTTCCGACCGGGGTGCGCAGTATTTT. The V gene is TRBV11-3, the J gene TRBJ2-3, with a tentative D call TRBD2 (5 bases). This CDR3 has 12 residues. Trimming left V 6 bases short and J 10 bases short, with 14 bases between. Germline V gives CDR1 SGHNT, CDR2 YENEEA.

The DNA of the CDR3 is TGTGCCAGCACCCCGGGACTTAGCACAGATACGCAGTATTTT. It yields the protein CASTPGLSTDTQYF. V usage is TRBV7-3 and J usage is TRBJ2-3; D perhaps matches TRBD2 (6 bases). V was clipped by 7 bases and J by 0 bases, with 11 bases between them. Looked up from germline, CDR1 is SGHTA and CDR2 is FQGTGA. The CDR3 has 14 residues.

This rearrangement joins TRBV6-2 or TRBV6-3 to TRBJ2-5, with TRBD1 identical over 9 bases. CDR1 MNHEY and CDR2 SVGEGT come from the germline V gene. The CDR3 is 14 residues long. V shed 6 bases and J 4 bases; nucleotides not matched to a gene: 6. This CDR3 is CASSRPTGGETQYF. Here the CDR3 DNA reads TGTGCCAGCAGCCGACCGACAGGGGGAGAGACCCAGTACTTC.